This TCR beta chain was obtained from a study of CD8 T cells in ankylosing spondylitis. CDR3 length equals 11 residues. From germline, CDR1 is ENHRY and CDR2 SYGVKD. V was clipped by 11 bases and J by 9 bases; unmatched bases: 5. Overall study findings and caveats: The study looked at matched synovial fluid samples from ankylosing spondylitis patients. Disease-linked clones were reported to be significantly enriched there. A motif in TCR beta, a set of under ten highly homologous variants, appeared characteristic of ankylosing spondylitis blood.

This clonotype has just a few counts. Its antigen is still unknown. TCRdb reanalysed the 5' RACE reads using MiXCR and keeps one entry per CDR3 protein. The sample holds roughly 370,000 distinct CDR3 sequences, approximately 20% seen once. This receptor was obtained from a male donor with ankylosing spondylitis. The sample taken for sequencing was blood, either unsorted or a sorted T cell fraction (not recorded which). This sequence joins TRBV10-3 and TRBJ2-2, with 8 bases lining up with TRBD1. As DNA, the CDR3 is TGTGCCGCCGGACAGGGCCGGGAGCTGTTTTTT. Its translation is CAAGQGRELFF.